The source of this TCR beta chain is a study of CD8+ T cells in alopecia areata. The wider study: A 6-month off-drug phase came after tofacitinib, which had lasted 6 to 18 months.

After isolation, RNA underwent reverse transcription to generate cDNA as the sequencing template. The repertoire was sequenced with immunoSEQ multiplex PCR; TCRdb's copy has only in-frame clones and lacks some. The table has 110,000 to 150,000 clones, nearly 55% seen once. Per germline, CDR1 SQVTM and CDR2 ANQGSEA. CDR3 length: 14 amino acids. The junction had 8 bases not matched to a gene; V was cut back by 5 bases and J by 2 bases. A word on this clone: Its target is unknown.

Study-level points and caveats: Persistence of many expanded lesional clones was seen in scalp and blood during tofacitinib. Tofacitinib produced a significant decrease in scalp clonality and in expanded CD8+ clones among the top 100.

The treatment was: oral pan-JAK inhibitor, 5-10 mg twice daily. The chain links TRBV29-1 to TRBJ1-2, with TRBD1 matching 7 bases. This clonotype originated in a human donor with alopecia areata. The source material was CD8+ T cells sorted from blood, sampled at week 4, from a patient treated with tofacitinib. CDR3 region: CSVHLDRENYGYTF. CDR3 nucleotide sequence: TGCAGCGTTCATCTTGACAGGGAGAACTATGGCTACACCTTC.